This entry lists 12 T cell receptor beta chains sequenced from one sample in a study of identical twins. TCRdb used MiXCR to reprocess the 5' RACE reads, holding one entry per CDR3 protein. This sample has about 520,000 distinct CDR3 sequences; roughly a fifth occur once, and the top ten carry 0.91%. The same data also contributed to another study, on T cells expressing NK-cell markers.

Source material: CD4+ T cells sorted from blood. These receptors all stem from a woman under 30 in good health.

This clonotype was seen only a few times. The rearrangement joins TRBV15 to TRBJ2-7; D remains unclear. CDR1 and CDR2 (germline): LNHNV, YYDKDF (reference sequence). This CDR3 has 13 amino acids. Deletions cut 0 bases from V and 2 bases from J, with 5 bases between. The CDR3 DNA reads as TGTGCCACCAGCAGAGATCCCCCCTACGAGCAGTACTTC. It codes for CATSRDPPYEQYF.

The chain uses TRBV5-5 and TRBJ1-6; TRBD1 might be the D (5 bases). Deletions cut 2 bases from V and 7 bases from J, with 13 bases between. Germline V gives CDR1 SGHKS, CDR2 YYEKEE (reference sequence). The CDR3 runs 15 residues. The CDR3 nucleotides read TGTGCCAGCAGCTTCGACAGCCAACGGAATTCACCCCTCCACTTT. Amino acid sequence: CASSFDSQRNSPLHF.

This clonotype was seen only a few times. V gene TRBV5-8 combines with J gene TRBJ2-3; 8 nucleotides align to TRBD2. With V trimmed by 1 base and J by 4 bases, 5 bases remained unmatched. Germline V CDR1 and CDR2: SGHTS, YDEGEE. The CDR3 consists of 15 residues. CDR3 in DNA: TGTGCCAGCAGCTTGACTGGCGGGAGGTCAGATACGCAGTATTTT. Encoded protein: CASSLTGGRSDTQYF.

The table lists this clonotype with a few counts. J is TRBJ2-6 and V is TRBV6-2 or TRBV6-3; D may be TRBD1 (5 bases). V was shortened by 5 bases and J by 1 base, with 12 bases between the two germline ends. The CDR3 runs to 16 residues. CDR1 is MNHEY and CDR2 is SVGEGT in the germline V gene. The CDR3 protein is CASSIGTGSGANVLTF. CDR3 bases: TGTGCCAGCAGTATAGGCACAGGTTCTGGGGCCAACGTCCTGACTTTC.

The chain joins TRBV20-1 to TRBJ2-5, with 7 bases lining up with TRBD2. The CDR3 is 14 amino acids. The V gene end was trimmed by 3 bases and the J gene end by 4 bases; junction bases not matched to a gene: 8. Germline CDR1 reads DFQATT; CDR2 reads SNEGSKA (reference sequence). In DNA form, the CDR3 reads TGCAGTGCTAGCCGGGGGAGGGGTTCAGAGACCCAGTACTTC. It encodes CSASRGRGSETQYF.

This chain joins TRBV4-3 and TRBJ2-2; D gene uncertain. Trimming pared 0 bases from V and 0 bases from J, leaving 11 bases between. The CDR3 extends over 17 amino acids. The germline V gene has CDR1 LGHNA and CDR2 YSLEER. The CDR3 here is CASSQDLIPTNTGELFF. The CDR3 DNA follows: TGCGCCAGCAGCCAAGACTTAATACCAACGAACACCGGGGAGCTGTTTTTT.

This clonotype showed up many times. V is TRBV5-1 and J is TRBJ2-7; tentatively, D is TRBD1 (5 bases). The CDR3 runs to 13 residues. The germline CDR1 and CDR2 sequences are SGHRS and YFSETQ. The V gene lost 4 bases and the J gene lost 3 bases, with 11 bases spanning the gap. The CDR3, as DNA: TGCGCCAGCAGCCCGCAGGGTATCTACGAGCAGTACTTC. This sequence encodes CASSPQGIYEQYF.

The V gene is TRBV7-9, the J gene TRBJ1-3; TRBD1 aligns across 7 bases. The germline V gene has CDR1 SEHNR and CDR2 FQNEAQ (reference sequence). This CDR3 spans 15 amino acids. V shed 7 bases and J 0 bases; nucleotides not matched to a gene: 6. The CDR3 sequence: CASTGDRASGNTIYF. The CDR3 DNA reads TGTGCCAGCACCGGGGACAGAGCCTCTGGAAACACCATATATTTT.

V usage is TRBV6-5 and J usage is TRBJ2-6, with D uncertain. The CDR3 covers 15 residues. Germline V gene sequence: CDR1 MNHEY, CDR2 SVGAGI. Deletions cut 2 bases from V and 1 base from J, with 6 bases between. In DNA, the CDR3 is TGTGCCAGCAGTTACAAGCAGTCTGGGGCCAACGTCCTGACTTTC. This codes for CASSYKQSGANVLTF.

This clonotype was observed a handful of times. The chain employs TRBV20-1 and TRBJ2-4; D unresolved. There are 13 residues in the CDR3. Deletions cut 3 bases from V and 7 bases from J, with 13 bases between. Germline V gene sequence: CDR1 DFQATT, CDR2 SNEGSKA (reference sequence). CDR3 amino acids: CSASKELQNIQYF. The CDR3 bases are TGCAGTGCTAGTAAAGAACTGCAGAACATTCAGTACTTC.

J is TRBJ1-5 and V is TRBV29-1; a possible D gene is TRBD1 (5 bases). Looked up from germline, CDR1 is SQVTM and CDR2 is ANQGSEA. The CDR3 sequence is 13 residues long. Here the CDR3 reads CNSPRDFNQPQHF. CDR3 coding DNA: TGCAATTCGCCCCGGGACTTTAATCAGCCCCAGCATTTT.

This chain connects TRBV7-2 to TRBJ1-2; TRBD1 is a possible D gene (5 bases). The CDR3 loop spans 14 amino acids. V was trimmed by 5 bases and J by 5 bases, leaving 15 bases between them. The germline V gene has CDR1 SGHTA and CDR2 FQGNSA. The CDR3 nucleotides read TGTGCCAGCAGCCCCAGATCCGGGACTTATGGCTACACCTTC. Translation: CASSPRSGTYGYTF.